This passage covers 27 T cell receptor beta chains from one sample sequenced in a study of blood T cell repertoires in COVID-19. Assay used: immunoSEQ multiplex PCR; TCRdb lists only in-frame clones, some missing. The sample contains tens of thousands of clones, approximately 85% of which appear only once. Sequencing was done on a sample of peripheral blood. The receptors originated from a human donor in a cohort sampled during active COVID-19.

This clone showed up just a few times. The chain is built from TRBV19 and TRBJ1-2; 9 bases are a match to TRBD1. Germline CDR1 and CDR2: LNHDA and SQIVND (reference sequence). The junction had 4 bases not matched to a gene; V was cut back by 3 bases and J by 2 bases. CDR3 size: 15 residues. The CDR3, as DNA: TGTGCCAGTAGTATTTCCGGGACAGGGAACTATGGCTACACCTTC. Protein product: CASSISGTGNYGYTF. The full variable domain, completed using reference TRBV19 and TRBJ1-2, is DGGITQSPKYLFRKEGQNVTLSCEQNLNHDAMYWYRQDPGQGLRLIYYSQIVNDFQKGDIAEGYSVSREKKESFPLTVTSAQKNPTAFYLCASSISGTGNYGYTFGSGTRLTVV.

With respect to this clone: A read error may account for a junction end that differs from germline. The chain combines TRBV11-2 with TRBJ2-7; a weak D match, TRBD2 (5 bases). The germline CDR1 and CDR2 sequences are SGHAT and FQNNGV. The length of the CDR3 is 12 residues. CDR3 DNA: TGTGCCAGCAGCTTAGTTCCCGTAGGACTTCCCTTC. Translated, it gives CASSLVPVGLPF.

The CDR3 DNA follows: TGTGCCAGCAGTCCCCAGGGTGGAATAGGAAACACCATATATTTT. This translates into CASSPQGGIGNTIYF. The chain couples TRBV28 to TRBJ1-3; D is perhaps TRBD1 (5 bases). Germline-derived CDR1 and CDR2 are MDHEN and SYDVKM. The V end was cut by 5 bases, the J end by 4 bases, with 15 bases between. This CDR3 contains 15 residues.

This chain connects TRBV11-2 to TRBJ2-7; D possibly corresponds to TRBD1 (5 bases). V was cut by 1 base and J by 6 bases, with 13 bases left in between. Per the germline V gene, CDR1 is SGHAT and CDR2 is FQNNGV. The CDR3 loop spans 14 amino acids. In nucleotides, the CDR3 is TGTGCCAGCAGCTTAGTAGGGGCCCCCCTCGAGCAGTACTTC. Residues: CASSLVGAPLEQYF.

This chain joins TRBV27 and TRBJ1-1, with D maybe TRBD1 (5 bases). The CDR3 extends over 13 amino acids. V gave up 2 bases and J gave up 4 bases, with 8 bases separating them. CDR1 and CDR2 from the germline V gene are MNHEY and SMNVEV (reference sequence). CDR3 loop: CASSLNQGTEAFF. The CDR3 DNA sequence: TGTGCCAGCAGTTTAAACCAGGGCACTGAAGCTTTCTTT.

The chain combines TRBV6-6 with TRBJ2-7; unclear D gene. The CDR3 consists of 15 residues. CDR1 MNHNY and CDR2 SVGAGI come from the germline V gene (reference sequence). The germline V and J ends were trimmed by 3 bases and 0 bases, with 12 bases remaining between them. DNA for the CDR3: TGTGCCAGCAGTTATGTGGCAAGGAGCTCCTACGAGCAGTACTTC. The encoded protein is CASSYVARSSYEQYF.

This chain uses TRBV18 with TRBJ1-5, with a tentative D call TRBD1 (5 bases). Germline-derived CDR1 and CDR2 are KGHSH and LQKENI. V was trimmed by 6 bases and J by 4 bases, leaving 10 bases between them. CDR3 size: 13 residues. The CDR3 region has the DNA TGTGCCAGCTCGCCAGGGCAGAATCAGCCCCAGCATTTT. This gives the protein CASSPGQNQPQHF.

The gene calls are TRBV19 and TRBJ1-1, with a weak D call TRBD1 (5 bases). V shed 3 bases and J shed 3 bases, with 20 bases lying between them. The CDR3 runs 17 residues. CDR1 LNHDA and CDR2 SQIVND come from the germline V gene (reference sequence). The CDR3 spells CASSIFWGRVGDTEAFF. In DNA, the CDR3 is TGTGCCAGTAGTATCTTCTGGGGGAGGGTGGGGGACACTGAAGCTTTCTTT. Variable domain in full (rest from reference TRBV19 and TRBJ1-1): DGGITQSPKYLFRKEGQNVTLSCEQNLNHDAMYWYRQDPGQGLRLIYYSQIVNDFQKGDIAEGYSVSREKKESFPLTVTSAQKNPTAFYLCASSIFWGRVGDTEAFFGQGTRLTVV.

This clone appeared once. The chain employs TRBV7-2 and TRBJ2-7, with TRBD2 identical over 8 bases. This CDR3 is built from 15 residues. The junction had 4 bases not matched to a gene; V was cut back by 0 bases and J by 3 bases. CDR1 SGHTA and CDR2 FQGNSA come from the germline V gene. The CDR3 region has the DNA TGTGCCAGCAGCTTAGCCCCGGGGGGGGGCTACGAGCAGTACTTC. This gives the protein CASSLAPGGGYEQYF.

The CDR3 DNA sequence: TGTGCCACCAGTCGAGTGGGCGAATACGAGCAGTACTTC. It yields the protein CATSRVGEYEQYF. V usage is TRBV24-1 and J usage is TRBJ2-7; D is unclear. V was shortened by 6 bases and J by 4 bases, with 12 bases between the two germline ends. Germline values: CDR1 KGHDR, CDR2 SFDVKD. The CDR3 sequence is 13 residues long.

The V and J genes are TRBV4-3 and TRBJ2-5; possible D gene TRBD1, 6 bases. Trimming removed 0 bases at V and 8 bases at J, with 16 bases between. The CDR3 sequence is 15 residues long. CDR1 and CDR2 (germline): LGHNA, YSLEER. CDR3 protein: CASSQDRGAWVTQYF. CDR3 nucleotide sequence: TGCGCCAGCAGCCAAGACAGGGGAGCCTGGGTAACCCAGTACTTC.

V and J are TRBV3-1 (or the pseudogene TRBV3-2) and TRBJ2-2, with D perhaps matching TRBD1 (6 bases). The CDR3 loop spans 14 amino acids. Trimming removed 2 bases at V and 3 bases at J, with 7 bases between. Per germline, CDR1 LGHDT and CDR2 YNNKEL (reference sequence). As DNA, the CDR3 is TGTGCCAGCAGCCAATCAGGGGACACCGGGGAGCTGTTTTTT. Its translation: CASSQSGDTGELFF.

This clone was observed once. V and J are TRBV5-4 and TRBJ2-1, with TRBD1 matching 8 bases. Germline V gives CDR1 SGHNT, CDR2 YYREEE (reference sequence). This CDR3 contains 15 residues. After removal of 5 bases from V and 4 bases from J, the junction contained 8 bases not matched to a gene. The CDR3 coding sequence is TGTGCCAGCAGTGCCGGGACAGGAGAATACAATGAGCAGTTCTTC. Translating gives CASSAGTGEYNEQFF.

The V call is TRBV24-1, the J call TRBJ2-7, with D hard to call. The germline CDR1 and CDR2 sequences are KGHDR and SFDVKD. Trimming removed 6 bases from V and 4 bases from J, with 9 bases in between. This CDR3 is built from 12 residues. CDR3 DNA sequence: TGTGCCACCAGTTCAGGAAGGTACGAGCAGTACTTC. Translation: CATSSGRYEQYF.

The chain links TRBV2 to TRBJ2-7; D gene unclear. CDR1 and CDR2 from the germline V gene are SNHLY and FYNNEI. Trimming removed 8 bases at V and 0 bases at J, with 17 bases between. The CDR3 has 15 amino acids. CDR3: CASQPGGSRSYEQYF. The CDR3 region has the DNA TGTGCCAGCCAACCGGGTGGCAGCCGCTCCTACGAGCAGTACTTC.

The rearrangement joins TRBV30 to TRBJ2-7; the D is unclear. The V end lost 4 bases, the J end lost 6 bases, and 13 bases lay between the germline ends. The CDR3 is 12 amino acids. Germline V gene lookup returns CDR1 GTSNPN and CDR2 SVGIG (reference sequence). The CDR3 spells CAWNINAPEQYF. The CDR3, as DNA: TGTGCCTGGAACATTAATGCCCCCGAGCAGTACTTC. The whole variable domain, remainder taken from reference TRBV30 and TRBJ2-7, is SQTIHQWPATLVQPVGSPLSLECTVEGTSNPNLYWYRQAAGRGLQLLFYSVGIGQISSEVPQNLSASRPQDRQFILSSKKLLLSDSGFYLCAWNINAPEQYFGPGTRLTVT.

The chain carries TRBV25-1 and TRBJ1-3, with 9 positions matching TRBD1. J gave up 2 bases and V 4 bases, and 6 bases lay outside the gene matches. Germline CDR1 MGHDK, CDR2 SYGVNS. There are 16 residues in the CDR3. The CDR3 DNA is TGTGCCAGCAGTGGCTACAGGGGGCTGGCTGGAAACACCATATATTTT. Translated: CASSGYRGLAGNTIYF.

V is TRBV6-1 and J is TRBJ2-3, with D perhaps matching TRBD2 (5 bases). CDR3 length equals 16 residues. Germline V gives CDR1 MNHNS, CDR2 SASEGT. Trimming took off 1 base at V and 3 bases at J, with 14 bases between the two ends. DNA for the CDR3: TGTGCCAGCAGTGAAGGAGGGTTCGTTTTAACAGATACGCAGTATTTT. Translation: CASSEGGFVLTDTQYF.

This chain links TRBV28 with TRBJ2-5; possibly TRBD2 for D (5 bases). CDR1 and CDR2 from the germline V gene are MDHEN and SYDVKM. The CDR3 runs 14 residues. V lost 5 bases and J lost 7, with 17 bases in between. This chain's CDR3 is CASSPPGSGVTQYF. The CDR3 region has the DNA TGTGCCAGCAGTCCACCGGGGAGTGGGGTGACCCAGTACTTC.

DNA of the CDR3: TGTGCCAGCAGTTCCCCCAGACTAGTTTTGCAGGAGACCCAGTACTTC. Translated, it gives CASSSPRLVLQETQYF. The chain is built from TRBV28 and TRBJ2-5, with a weak D call TRBD2 (6 bases). In germline, CDR1 is MDHEN, CDR2 SYDVKM. The length of the CDR3 is 16 residues. Trimming cost V 4 bases and J 5 bases, with 20 bases left between them.

V gene TRBV5-1 combines with J gene TRBJ2-3; D gene uncertain. CDR3 length: 15 residues. Deletions cut 2 bases from V and 2 bases from J, with 12 bases between. Germline CDR1 reads SGHRS; CDR2 reads YFSETQ. DNA for the CDR3: TGCGCCAGCAGCTTCGACGGAGTATTCACAGATACGCAGTATTTT. Residues: CASSFDGVFTDTQYF.

The rearrangement uses TRBV5-6 and TRBJ2-1; D call uncertain. This CDR3 spans 16 amino acids. Germline V gene sequence: CDR1 SGHDT, CDR2 YYEEEE. V was trimmed by 1 base and J by 0 bases, leaving 11 bases between them. The CDR3 DNA is TGTGCCAGCAGCTTGTTTGTCGCCAGCTCCTACAATGAGCAGTTCTTC. Amino acids: CASSLFVASSYNEQFF.

The rearrangement links TRBV5-1 to TRBJ2-7; TRBD1 matches at 8 bases. Germline CDR1 reads SGHRS; CDR2 reads YFSETQ. V shed 4 bases, J shed 0 bases, and the junction held 3 bases outside the gene matches. This CDR3 is built from 14 residues. The CDR3 spells CASSRTGSSYEQYF. DNA of the CDR3: TGCGCCAGCAGCCGGACAGGGAGCTCCTACGAGCAGTACTTC.

The chain carries TRBV7-2 and TRBJ2-5, with 7 bases lining up with TRBD2. With V trimmed by 5 bases and J by 4 bases, 10 bases remained unmatched. Germline V gene data show CDR1 as SGHTA and CDR2 as FQGNSA. This CDR3 contains 15 residues. CDR3 residues: CASSQSPASGETQYF. CDR3 nucleotides: TGTGCCAGCAGCCAGTCCCCTGCTAGCGGAGAGACCCAGTACTTC.

The rearrangement joins TRBV29-1 to TRBJ2-1, with 14 bases that match TRBD2. The V segment lost 6 bases and the J segment 7 bases; nucleotides outside the gene matches: 11. The CDR3 sequence is 16 residues long. CDR1 is SQVTM and CDR2 is ANQGSEA in the germline V gene. The DNA for the CDR3 is TGCAGCGTCCAGCAGAGGACTAGCGGGAGGTCTAATGAGCAGTTCTTC. Amino acids: CSVQQRTSGRSNEQFF.

The CDR3 reads CAISETQGGTVRGEDTQYF. CDR3 DNA sequence: TGTGCCATCAGTGAGACCCAGGGAGGCACGGTCCGCGGAGAAGATACGCAGTATTTT. V is TRBV10-3 and J is TRBJ2-3; tentative D call: TRBD2 (6 bases). The V end was cut by 2 bases, the J end by 5 bases, with 26 bases between. CDR1 and CDR2 from the germline V gene are ENHRY and SYGVKD. The CDR3 is made up of 19 amino acids.

The chain carries TRBV7-3 and TRBJ2-2, with 7 bases matching TRBD1. CDR1 and CDR2 from the germline V gene are SGHTA and FQGTGA. V shed 5 bases and J 5 bases; nucleotides not matched to a gene: 5. The CDR3 loop spans 14 amino acids. CDR3 bases: TGTGCCAGCAGCCGAGACAGGGTTACCGGGGAGCTGTTTTTT. This encodes CASSRDRVTGELFF.